Given below is one T cell receptor (beta chain) in context. Its antigen is undetermined. Germline-derived CDR1 and CDR2 are SNHLY and FYNNEI. CDR3 length equals 15 residues. The V and J ends lost 8 bases and 0 bases respectively, with 14 bases between them. The sample belongs to a study of response to subunit inactivated influenza vaccine. Whole-study findings and limits: The authors suggested that every seasonal influenza vaccination recruits few new T cells.

MiXCR was run by TCRdb on the RT-PCR reads, yielding one entry per CDR3 protein. The profile shows almost 250,000 distinct CDR3 sequences, 12% of them singletons. This TCR was recovered from a man aged 45-65 years who received an inactivated influenza vaccine. The sequences come from non-naive T cells sorted from PBMCs, collected 14 to 15 days before vaccination. The chain recombines TRBV2 with TRBJ1-5; no reliable D call. In DNA form, the CDR3 reads TGTGCCAGCGCGGGGTTTGGGAATAGCAATCAGCCCCAGCATTTT. Its protein is CASAGFGNSNQPQHF.